Here is one TCR beta chain with its context. The data derive from a study of blood T cell repertoires in COVID-19. Background on the study: Samples of COVID-19 (acute and convalescent) were obtained from the United States, Italy and Spain. Sample material is recorded as cDNA or gDNA derived from T cells, B-cell-depleted T cells, or PBMCs.

In the study's own analysis: Nucleated cell number was recorded as an estimate derived from reference gene primer amplification. Only in-frame clones appear in the TCRdb table, and some are missing; sequencing was by immunoSEQ multiplex PCR. V and J calls and clone size are as listed in that table; D and trimming were resolved from the DNA. This table has 300,000 to 450,000 clones, around 90% appearing once. Germline CDR1 and CDR2: LGHDT and YNNKEL (reference sequence). The CDR3 has 16 amino acids. The V segment lost 1 base and the J segment 7 bases; nucleotides outside the gene matches: 6. A Seattle source enrolled patients during active infection and followed them longitudinally.

This chain connects TRBV3-1 (or the pseudogene TRBV3-2) to TRBJ1-4; 10 bases map to TRBD1. The TCR comes from a woman in her fifties or sixties with COVID-19, enrolled during active disease. The specimen was peripheral blood. The CDR3 DNA reads as TGTGCCAGCAGCCAAGTGGGACAGGGGTTCGCTGAAAAACTGTTTTTT. Amino acids: CASSQVGQGFAEKLFF.